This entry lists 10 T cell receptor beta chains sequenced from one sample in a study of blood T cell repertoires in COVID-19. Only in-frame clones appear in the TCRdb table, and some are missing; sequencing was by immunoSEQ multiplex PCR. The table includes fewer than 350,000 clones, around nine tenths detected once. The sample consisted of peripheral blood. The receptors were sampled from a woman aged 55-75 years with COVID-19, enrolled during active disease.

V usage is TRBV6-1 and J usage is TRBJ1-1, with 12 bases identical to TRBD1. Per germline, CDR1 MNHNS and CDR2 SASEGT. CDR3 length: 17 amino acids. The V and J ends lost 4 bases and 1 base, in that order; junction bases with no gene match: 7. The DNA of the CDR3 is TGTGCCAGCAGTGCTAGGGACAGGGGGCTCACGAACACTGAAGCTTTCTTT. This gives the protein CASSARDRGLTNTEAFF.

The CDR3 DNA reads TGCGCCAGCAGCTTGACGGGCGGGTATGGCACTGAAGCTTTCTTT. Translated: CASSLTGGYGTEAFF. The V and J genes are TRBV5-1 and TRBJ1-1; the D is unclear. The V and J ends lost 1 base and 4 bases respectively, with 14 bases between them. The CDR3 has 15 residues. Germline V CDR1 and CDR2: SGHRS, YFSETQ.

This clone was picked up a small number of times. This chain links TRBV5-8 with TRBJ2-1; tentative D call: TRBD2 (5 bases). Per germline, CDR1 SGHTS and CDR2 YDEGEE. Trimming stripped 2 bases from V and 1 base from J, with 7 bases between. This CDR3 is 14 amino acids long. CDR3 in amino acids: CASSFGVSYNEQFF. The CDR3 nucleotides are TGTGCCAGCAGCTTCGGGGTTTCCTACAATGAGCAGTTCTTC.

DNA of the CDR3: TGTGCCTGGAGTGTACTTGCGGGGGGCCGCTCCTACGAGCAGTACTTC. Its translation: CAWSVLAGGRSYEQYF. The chain joins TRBV30 to TRBJ2-7; 8 positions agree with TRBD2. The germline V gene has CDR1 GTSNPN and CDR2 SVGIG (reference sequence). The length of the CDR3 is 16 residues. V dropped 0 bases and J dropped 0; count of bases not matched to a gene: 7.

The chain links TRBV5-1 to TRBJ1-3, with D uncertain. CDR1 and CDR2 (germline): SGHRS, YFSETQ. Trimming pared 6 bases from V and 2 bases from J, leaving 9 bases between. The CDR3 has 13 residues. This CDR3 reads CASTWWPGNTIYF. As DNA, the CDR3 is TGCGCCAGCACGTGGTGGCCTGGAAACACCATATATTTT.

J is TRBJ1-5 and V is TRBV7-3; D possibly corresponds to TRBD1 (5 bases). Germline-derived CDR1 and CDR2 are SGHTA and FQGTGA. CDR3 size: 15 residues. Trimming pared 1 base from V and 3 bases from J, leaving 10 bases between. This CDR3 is CASSLRGGANQPQHF. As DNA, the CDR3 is TGTGCCAGCAGCTTAAGGGGGGGAGCCAATCAGCCCCAGCATTTT.

The CDR3 DNA reads TGTGCCAGCAGTCCGCAGGGACTCGGCTACACCTTC. It specifies CASSPQGLGYTF. The chain has TRBV12-3 or TRBV12-4 and TRBJ1-2, with TRBD1 as a possible D gene (5 bases). The CDR3 sequence is 12 residues long. The V end was cut by 5 bases, the J end by 8 bases, with 12 bases between.

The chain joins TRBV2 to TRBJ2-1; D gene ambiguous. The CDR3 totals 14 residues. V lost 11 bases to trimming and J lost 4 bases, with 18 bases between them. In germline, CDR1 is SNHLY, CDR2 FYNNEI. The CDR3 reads CAGAHGKRYNEQFF. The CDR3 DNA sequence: TGTGCCGGAGCCCACGGAAAACGATACAATGAGCAGTTCTTC.

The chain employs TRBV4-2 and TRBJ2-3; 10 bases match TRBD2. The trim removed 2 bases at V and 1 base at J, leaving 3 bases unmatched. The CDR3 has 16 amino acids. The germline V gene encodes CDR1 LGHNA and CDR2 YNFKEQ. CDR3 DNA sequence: TGTGCCAGCAGCCAAAACAGCGGGGGGGGCACAGATACGCAGTATTTT. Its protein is CASSQNSGGGTDTQYF.

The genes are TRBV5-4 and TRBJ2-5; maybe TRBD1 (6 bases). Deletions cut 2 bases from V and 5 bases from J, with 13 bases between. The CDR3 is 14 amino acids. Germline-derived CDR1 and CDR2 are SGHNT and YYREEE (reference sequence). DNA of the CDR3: TGTGCCAGCAGCTTCCTGGGGGCACACGAGACCCAGTACTTC. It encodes CASSFLGAHETQYF.